The following is a T cell receptor beta chain sequence with its context. Its antigen specificity is not known. The record has no base qualities; no much larger clone is one base away. The data belong to a study of CD8+ T cells in alopecia areata (dated by TCRdb to the late 2010s). Regarding the study in general: To study T cell clonal expansion in alopecia areata, the researchers applied high-throughput TCRbeta sequencing to both the C3H/HeJ mouse model and human patients. Scalp tissue and sorted CD4+ and CD8+ peripheral blood T cells from patchy and totalis/universalis alopecia areata patients and from healthy controls were covered by human TCRbeta sequencing. Clonality in the scalp was compared among normal scalp (n=4), patchy alopecia areata scalp (n=8), and alopecia totalis/universalis scalp (n=8). Amplification of TCRbeta CDR3 regions was done by immunoSEQ multiplex PCR using 35 Vbeta forward primers and 13 Jbeta reverse primers. RNA came from the PAXgene miRNA kit for fixed scalp, the miRNeasy kit for PBMCs, and the RNeasy kit for mouse skin.

Library prep was done by the immunoSEQ multiplex PCR assay. For TCR sequencing, RNA was extracted from every sample and reverse transcribed into cDNA to serve as template. SuperScript III was used to make first-strand cDNA, primed with a 2:1 mix of oligo-dT and random hexamers. A synthetic immune receptor repertoire was used to assess amplification bias, and residual bias was removed computationally. As for how the authors treated the data: After raw reads were preprocessed to remove errors, the CDR3 was defined following IMGT conventions as running from the conserved cysteine to phenylalanine. To get clonality, Shannon entropy was normalized by log2 of the number of productive unique TCRs and the result was subtracted from 1. Whether scalp clones were CD4 or CD8 was inferred by matching scalp TCRbeta sequences against CD4 and CD8 repertoires sorted from blood. TCRdb's version of the immuneACCESS table is confined to in-frame rearrangements and falls short of the full clone set. An unresolved V gene accounts for under half of the shortfall where checked; the remainder is of unknown origin. That table gives V, J and clone size, and the DNA gave D and trimming. The sample table lists over 150,000 clones, 56% of them with a count of one. The ten most abundant clones make up nearly 5% of the sample.

Paper-wide results and their limitations: Lesional scalp, especially in alopecia totalis/universalis, showed higher clonality and more expanded CD8+ clones than normal scalp, suggesting antigenic drive. Shared TCR sequences between patients were less evident than in mice, which may be partly attributable to HLA diversity in the patient population. Unlike mouse skin, where gammadelta T cells dominate, normal human skin contains resident alphabeta T cells that get sequenced too, which complicates analysis of the scalp TCR repertoire.

PBMCs were separated by density centrifugation and stained for CD3, CD4 and CD8, after which CD4+ and CD8+ T cells were sorted on a FACSAria. Unaffected controls provided scalp biopsies and blood samples. Counted from cysteine to phenylalanine, this CDR3 has 17 amino acids. The retained sequence is limited to the CDR3, 51 bases, with the frame set at the first base. Trimmed from V: 5 bases; trimmed from J: 3 bases; junction bases lacking a gene match: 12. Looking up the germline V gene yields CDR1 SQVTM and CDR2 ANQGSEA. The sample consisted of CD8+ T cells sorted from blood. The chain is assembled from TRBV29-1 and TRBJ2-2; 10 bases in the middle match TRBD1. The TCR was taken from a human donor in good health. The base sequence is TGCAGCGTTAGGGGTATGATTGGGACAGGGGACACCGGGGAGCTGTTTTTT. It is translated as CSVRGMIGTGDTGELFF.